This is a list of T cell receptor beta chains from one sample in a study of blood T cell repertoires in COVID-19. Some clones are missing from TCRdb's copy, which holds only in-frame ones; the method was immunoSEQ multiplex PCR. The sample includes under 350,000 clones, roughly 90% seen only once; the top ten take roughly 2.2%. The specimen was peripheral blood. These TCRs come from a man in his fifties or sixties with acute or convalescent COVID-19. CDR3s include the opening cysteine and the closing phenylalanine or tryptophan. The D gene is left open where the match is weak. Only some rows state a clone size, as once, few, many or a class for expanded clones.

j_call: TRBJ2-7; d_call: NA; v_call: TRBV2; cdr3_length: 12; clone_size: NA; cdr3_aa: CASAQDYYEQYF; cdr3_nt: TGTGCCAGCGCACAGGACTACTACGAGCAGTACTTC
j_call: TRBJ2-5; d_call: TRBD2; v_call: TRBV5-1; cdr3_length: 16; clone_size: NA; cdr3_aa: CASSQTSGGPQETQYF; cdr3_nt: TGCGCCAGCAGCCAGACTAGCGGGGGGCCCCAAGAGACCCAGTACTTC
j_call: TRBJ2-4; d_call: NA; v_call: TRBV5-1; cdr3_length: 15; clone_size: NA; cdr3_aa: CASSLPEVPTSPLYF; cdr3_nt: TGCGCCAGCAGCTTACCGGAGGTGCCGACGTCCCCTTTGTACTTC
j_call: TRBJ1-1; d_call: NA; v_call: TRBV5-1; cdr3_length: 13; clone_size: NA; cdr3_aa: CASSFTGDTEAFF; cdr3_nt: TGCGCCAGCAGCTTCACAGGAGACACTGAAGCTTTCTTT
j_call: TRBJ2-5; d_call: TRBD1; v_call: TRBV5-1; cdr3_length: 15; clone_size: NA; cdr3_aa: CASSLSVTGGETQYF; cdr3_nt: TGCGCCAGCAGCTTGAGCGTGACAGGGGGAGAGACCCAGTACTTC
j_call: TRBJ1-2; d_call: NA; v_call: TRBV2; cdr3_length: 14; clone_size: NA; cdr3_aa: CASSEDQGSYGYTF; cdr3_nt: TGTGCCAGCAGTGAAGATCAGGGGTCCTATGGCTACACCTTC
j_call: TRBJ2-3; d_call: NA; v_call: TRBV6-6; cdr3_length: 15; clone_size: few; cdr3_aa: CASSYWGGRTDTQYF; cdr3_nt: TGTGCCAGCAGCTATTGGGGGGGGCGGACAGATACGCAGTATTTT
j_call: TRBJ2-7; d_call: TRBD2; v_call: TRBV9; cdr3_length: 13; clone_size: NA; cdr3_aa: CASGGLAGAEQYF; cdr3_nt: TGTGCCAGCGGGGGACTAGCGGGTGCCGAGCAGTACTTC
j_call: TRBJ2-2; d_call: NA; v_call: TRBV9; cdr3_length: 16; clone_size: NA; cdr3_aa: CASSASLGQNTGELFF; cdr3_nt: TGTGCCAGCAGCGCTAGTTTGGGACAGAACACCGGGGAGCTGTTTTTT
j_call: TRBJ1-1; d_call: TRBD1; v_call: TRBV18; cdr3_length: 16; clone_size: NA; cdr3_aa: CASSPETGNADTEAFF; cdr3_nt: TGTGCCAGCTCACCGGAGACAGGGAATGCGGACACTGAAGCTTTCTTT
j_call: TRBJ2-1; d_call: NA; v_call: TRBV11-3; cdr3_length: 13; clone_size: NA; cdr3_aa: CASSLNRDNEQFF; cdr3_nt: TGTGCCAGCAGCTTAAACAGGGACAATGAGCAGTTCTTC
j_call: TRBJ2-3; d_call: TRBD1; v_call: TRBV4-1; cdr3_length: 16; clone_size: once; cdr3_aa: CASSHGQATSTDTQYF; cdr3_nt: TGCGCCAGCAGCCACGGACAGGCTACTAGCACAGATACGCAGTATTTT
j_call: TRBJ2-7; d_call: NA; v_call: TRBV30; cdr3_length: 13; clone_size: NA; cdr3_aa: CAWSFQGSYEQYF; cdr3_nt: TGTGCCTGGAGTTTCCAGGGCTCCTACGAGCAGTACTTC
j_call: TRBJ2-2; d_call: NA; v_call: TRBV27; cdr3_length: 12; clone_size: once; cdr3_aa: CASSFSIGELFF; cdr3_nt: TGTGCCAGCAGTTTCAGTATCGGGGAGCTGTTTTTT
j_call: TRBJ2-7; d_call: NA; v_call: TRBV6-5; cdr3_length: 12; clone_size: NA; cdr3_aa: CASRTVSYEQYF; cdr3_nt: TGTGCCAGCCGGACAGTGAGCTACGAGCAGTACTTC
j_call: TRBJ1-6; d_call: NA; v_call: TRBV3-1/TRBV3-2; cdr3_length: 14; clone_size: NA; cdr3_aa: CASSPQGLNSPLHF; cdr3_nt: TGTGCCAGCAGCCCCCAGGGGCTAAATTCACCCCTCCACTTT
j_call: TRBJ1-6; d_call: NA; v_call: TRBV30; cdr3_length: 15; clone_size: few; cdr3_aa: CAWKTAGFGNSPLHF; cdr3_nt: TGTGCCTGGAAAACTGCAGGGTTTGGAAATTCACCCCTCCACTTT
j_call: TRBJ1-3; d_call: NA; v_call: TRBV9; cdr3_length: 16; clone_size: NA; cdr3_aa: CASSVEVRAKGNTIYF; cdr3_nt: TGTGCCAGCAGCGTAGAGGTCAGGGCAAAAGGAAACACCATATATTTT
j_call: TRBJ1-1; d_call: TRBD1; v_call: TRBV6-5; cdr3_length: 14; clone_size: NA; cdr3_aa: CASKRQGANTEAFF; cdr3_nt: TGTGCCAGCAAAAGACAGGGGGCGAACACTGAAGCTTTCTTT
j_call: TRBJ2-2; d_call: NA; v_call: TRBV6-6; cdr3_length: 15; clone_size: NA; cdr3_aa: CASNPTPGNTGELFF; cdr3_nt: TGTGCCAGCAACCCTACCCCGGGGAACACCGGGGAGCTGTTTTTT
j_call: TRBJ2-2; d_call: TRBD1; v_call: TRBV3-1/TRBV3-2; cdr3_length: 13; clone_size: NA; cdr3_aa: CASSLQGTGELFF; cdr3_nt: TGTGCCAGCAGCTTACAGGGGACCGGGGAGCTGTTTTTT
j_call: TRBJ2-2; d_call: NA; v_call: TRBV9; cdr3_length: 16; clone_size: NA; cdr3_aa: CASSVGETGLTGELFF; cdr3_nt: TGTGCCAGCAGCGTAGGGGAAACAGGATTAACCGGGGAGCTGTTTTTT
j_call: TRBJ2-1; d_call: TRBD2; v_call: TRBV10-2; cdr3_length: 18; clone_size: NA; cdr3_aa: CASILGLAGGRSYNEQFF; cdr3_nt: TGCGCCAGCATCCTAGGACTAGCGGGGGGCCGCTCCTACAATGAGCAGTTCTTC
j_call: TRBJ1-2; d_call: NA; v_call: TRBV5-4; cdr3_length: 15; clone_size: NA; cdr3_aa: CASSHETGANYGYTF; cdr3_nt: TGTGCCAGCAGCCACGAGACGGGTGCTAACTATGGCTACACCTTC
j_call: TRBJ2-7; d_call: NA; v_call: TRBV6-4; cdr3_length: 14; clone_size: NA; cdr3_aa: CASSETQGGYEQYF; cdr3_nt: TGTGCCAGCAGTGAAACCCAGGGGGGTTACGAGCAGTACTTC
j_call: TRBJ1-2; d_call: NA; v_call: TRBV23-1; cdr3_length: 15; clone_size: once; cdr3_aa: CAPGPRGAGNYGYTF; cdr3_nt: TGCGCCCCTGGACCGCGGGGCGCCGGTAACTATGGCTACACCTTC
j_call: TRBJ1-5; d_call: NA; v_call: TRBV27; cdr3_length: 14; clone_size: NA; cdr3_aa: CASSKRQNNQPQHF; cdr3_nt: TGTGCCAGCAGTAAAAGACAGAACAATCAGCCCCAGCATTTT
j_call: TRBJ2-1; d_call: TRBD2; v_call: TRBV7-2; cdr3_length: 15; clone_size: NA; cdr3_aa: CASSLAGGTYNEQFF; cdr3_nt: TGTGCCAGCAGCCTAGCGGGGGGGACCTACAATGAGCAGTTCTTC
j_call: TRBJ1-2; d_call: NA; v_call: TRBV7-9; cdr3_length: 13; clone_size: NA; cdr3_aa: CASSLEAGDGYTF; cdr3_nt: TGTGCCAGCAGCTTAGAGGCAGGGGATGGCTACACCTTC
j_call: TRBJ1-3; d_call: NA; v_call: TRBV6-5; cdr3_length: 14; clone_size: NA; cdr3_aa: CATAGFGSGNTIYF; cdr3_nt: TGTGCCACCGCGGGGTTCGGCTCTGGAAACACCATATATTTT
j_call: TRBJ2-7; d_call: TRBD2; v_call: TRBV4-1; cdr3_length: 16; clone_size: NA; cdr3_aa: CASSQDPYGGNYEQYF; cdr3_nt: TGCGCCAGCAGCCAGGATCCCTACGGGGGGAATTACGAGCAGTACTTC
j_call: TRBJ2-1; d_call: TRBD2; v_call: TRBV20-1; cdr3_length: 11; clone_size: NA; cdr3_aa: CGGLASGEQFF; cdr3_nt: TGCGGGGGACTAGCGTCAGGTGAGCAGTTCTTC
j_call: TRBJ2-1; d_call: NA; v_call: TRBV5-4; cdr3_length: 13; clone_size: NA; cdr3_aa: CASSLLVSNEQFF; cdr3_nt: TGTGCCAGCAGCTTGCTAGTTTCTAATGAGCAGTTCTTC
j_call: TRBJ1-3; d_call: TRBD1; v_call: TRBV10-3; cdr3_length: 13; clone_size: NA; cdr3_aa: CATGQGGGNTIYF; cdr3_nt: TGTGCCACAGGGCAGGGGGGTGGAAACACCATATATTTT
j_call: TRBJ2-7; d_call: TRBD1; v_call: TRBV5-1; cdr3_length: 16; clone_size: NA; cdr3_aa: CASSLGTGTGRYEQYF; cdr3_nt: TGCGCCAGCAGCTTGGGGACCGGGACAGGGAGATACGAGCAGTACTTC
j_call: TRBJ1-5; d_call: NA; v_call: TRBV15; cdr3_length: 14; clone_size: NA; cdr3_aa: CATSRERLNQPQHF; cdr3_nt: TGTGCCACCAGCAGAGAGCGCCTCAATCAGCCCCAGCATTTT
j_call: TRBJ2-2; d_call: NA; v_call: TRBV30; cdr3_length: 11; clone_size: NA; cdr3_aa: CAWTPYGELFF; cdr3_nt: TGTGCCTGGACTCCGTATGGGGAGCTGTTTTTT
j_call: TRBJ1-2; d_call: NA; v_call: TRBV5-1; cdr3_length: 14; clone_size: NA; cdr3_aa: CASSLLGRGYGYTF; cdr3_nt: TGCGCCAGCAGCTTGTTGGGGAGGGGCTATGGCTACACCTTC
j_call: TRBJ1-1; d_call: NA; v_call: TRBV7-8; cdr3_length: 14; clone_size: once; cdr3_aa: CASSLAMGGPEAFF; cdr3_nt: TGTGCCAGCAGCTTAGCAATGGGAGGCCCTGAAGCTTTCTTT
j_call: TRBJ2-4; d_call: NA; v_call: TRBV18; cdr3_length: 15; clone_size: NA; cdr3_aa: CASSASEASVNIQYF; cdr3_nt: TGTGCCAGCTCCGCATCGGAGGCTAGCGTCAACATTCAGTACTTC
j_call: TRBJ1-1; d_call: NA; v_call: TRBV6-2/TRBV6-3; cdr3_length: 14; clone_size: NA; cdr3_aa: CASSSRTGGTEAFF; cdr3_nt: TGTGCCAGCAGTTCCCGGACCGGGGGGACTGAAGCTTTCTTT
j_call: TRBJ2-5; d_call: NA; v_call: TRBV7-3; cdr3_length: 14; clone_size: NA; cdr3_aa: CASSLTGQGETQYF; cdr3_nt: TGTGCCAGCAGCTTAACGGGGCAGGGAGAGACCCAGTACTTC
j_call: TRBJ1-2; d_call: NA; v_call: TRBV29-1; cdr3_length: 14; clone_size: NA; cdr3_aa: CSVELTDLRRGYTF; cdr3_nt: TGCAGCGTTGAATTGACGGACCTTCGGAGGGGCTACACCTTC
j_call: TRBJ2-2; d_call: TRBD1; v_call: TRBV19; cdr3_length: 14; clone_size: NA; cdr3_aa: CASSMGTGERELFF; cdr3_nt: TGTGCCAGTAGTATGGGGACAGGGGAACGGGAGCTGTTTTTT
j_call: TRBJ2-3; d_call: TRBD2; v_call: TRBV7-9; cdr3_length: 16; clone_size: NA; cdr3_aa: CASSPPVAGGSDTQYF; cdr3_nt: TGTGCCAGCAGCCCCCCGGTAGCGGGGGGATCAGATACGCAGTATTTT
j_call: TRBJ2-3; d_call: NA; v_call: TRBV11-3; cdr3_length: 16; clone_size: NA; cdr3_aa: CASSLGDSTNTDTQYF; cdr3_nt: TGTGCCAGCAGCTTGGGGGACTCAACCAACACAGATACGCAGTATTTT
j_call: TRBJ1-2; d_call: NA; v_call: TRBV19; cdr3_length: 13; clone_size: NA; cdr3_aa: CASSMRHPYGYTF; cdr3_nt: TGTGCCAGTAGTATGAGGCACCCATATGGCTACACCTTC
j_call: TRBJ2-5; d_call: NA; v_call: TRBV5-8; cdr3_length: 14; clone_size: NA; cdr3_aa: CATAIPTTQETQYF; cdr3_nt: TGTGCCACCGCCATCCCGACTACCCAAGAGACCCAGTACTTC
j_call: TRBJ2-1; d_call: NA; v_call: TRBV4-2; cdr3_length: 17; clone_size: NA; cdr3_aa: CASSQDERRGAYNEQFF; cdr3_nt: TGTGCCAGCAGCCAAGATGAGAGGAGGGGCGCCTACAATGAGCAGTTCTTC
j_call: TRBJ2-1; d_call: TRBD2; v_call: TRBV5-8; cdr3_length: 19; clone_size: NA; cdr3_aa: CASSSPRTSGARSYNEQFF; cdr3_nt: TGTGCCAGCAGCTCACCGAGGACTAGCGGGGCCCGCTCCTACAATGAGCAGTTCTTC
j_call: TRBJ1-1; d_call: NA; v_call: TRBV7-2; cdr3_length: 14; clone_size: NA; cdr3_aa: CASSLGYRNTEAFF; cdr3_nt: TGTGCCAGCAGCTTAGGATACAGGAACACTGAAGCTTTCTTT